One T cell receptor (beta chain) is described in this entry. Antigen specificity is unknown. Other DNA sequences of this sample code for an identical CDR3. Germline V CDR1 and CDR2: PRHDT, FYEKMQ (reference sequence). The CDR3 is made up of 13 amino acids. Trimming removed 0 bases at V and 4 bases at J, with 7 bases between. Here immunoSEQ multiplex PCR was the method, and the copy in TCRdb shows in-frame clones only, minus some. Among more than 2 million clones listed, about 95% were seen once. Terminally differentiated effector memory CD45RA+ cells were left out of the naive CD8 fraction, which was CD45RO-negative and positively selected for CCR7. The data stem from a study of shared clonotypes between healthy human individuals. Study-level points and caveats: Sampling was confined to blood; repertoires within tissues likely differ.

This TCR was recovered from a man younger than 35 in good health. Sequences were obtained from naive CD8+ T cells sorted from blood. The chain is built from TRBV13 and TRBJ2-7; D gene ambiguous. The CDR3 DNA reads as TGTGCCAGCAGCTTAGGTTCCACATACGAGCAGTACTTC. Protein: CASSLGSTYEQYF.